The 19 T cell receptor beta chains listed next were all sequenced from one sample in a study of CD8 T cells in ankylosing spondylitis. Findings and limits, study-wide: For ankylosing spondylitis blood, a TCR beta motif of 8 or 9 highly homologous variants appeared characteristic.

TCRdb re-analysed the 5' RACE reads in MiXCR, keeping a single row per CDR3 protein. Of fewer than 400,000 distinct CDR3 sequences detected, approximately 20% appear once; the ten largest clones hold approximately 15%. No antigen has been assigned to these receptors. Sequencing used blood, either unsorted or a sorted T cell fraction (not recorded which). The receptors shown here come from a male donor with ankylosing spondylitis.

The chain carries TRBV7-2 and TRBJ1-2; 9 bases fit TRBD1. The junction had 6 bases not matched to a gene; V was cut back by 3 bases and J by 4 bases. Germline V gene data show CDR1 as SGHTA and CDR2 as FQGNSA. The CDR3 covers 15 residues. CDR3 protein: CASSFLGQGGYGYTF. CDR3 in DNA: TGTGCCAGCAGCTTCCTGGGACAGGGAGGCTATGGCTACACCTTC.

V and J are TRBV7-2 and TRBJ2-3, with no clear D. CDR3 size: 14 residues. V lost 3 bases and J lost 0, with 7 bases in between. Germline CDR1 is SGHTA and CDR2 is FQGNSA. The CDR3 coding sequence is TGTGCCAGCAGCTTTCTTTCTAGCACAGATACGCAGTATTTT. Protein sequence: CASSFLSSTDTQYF.

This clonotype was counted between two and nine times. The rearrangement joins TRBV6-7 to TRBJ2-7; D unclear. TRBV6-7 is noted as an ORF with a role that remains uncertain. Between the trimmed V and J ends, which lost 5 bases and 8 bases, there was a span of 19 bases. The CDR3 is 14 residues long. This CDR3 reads CASSQCFRSSQQYF. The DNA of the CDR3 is TGTGCCAGCAGTCAGTGTTTCCGTTCCAGCCAGCAGTACTTC.

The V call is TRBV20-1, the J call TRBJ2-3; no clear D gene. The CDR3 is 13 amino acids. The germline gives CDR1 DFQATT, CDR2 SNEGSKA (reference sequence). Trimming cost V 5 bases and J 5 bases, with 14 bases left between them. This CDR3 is CSAVSDARDTQYF. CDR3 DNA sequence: TGCAGTGCTGTGAGCGACGCTAGAGATACGCAGTATTTT.

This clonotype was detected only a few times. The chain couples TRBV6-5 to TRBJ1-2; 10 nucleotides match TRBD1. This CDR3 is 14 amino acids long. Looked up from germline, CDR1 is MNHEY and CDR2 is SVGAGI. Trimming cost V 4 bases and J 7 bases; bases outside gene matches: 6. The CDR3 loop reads CASSLDRGRAGYTF. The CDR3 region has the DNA TGTGCCAGCAGTTTGGACAGGGGGAGGGCTGGCTACACCTTC.

CDR3 in DNA: TGTGCCAGCTCATCTGACAGGGGGAACTCTGGGGCCAACGTCCTGACTTTC. This encodes CASSSDRGNSGANVLTF. V usage is TRBV18 and J usage is TRBJ2-6, with TRBD1 identical over 9 bases. J was trimmed by 0 bases and V by 5 bases; bases with no gene match: 5. CDR3 length: 17 residues. Germline CDR1 reads KGHSH; CDR2 reads LQKENI.

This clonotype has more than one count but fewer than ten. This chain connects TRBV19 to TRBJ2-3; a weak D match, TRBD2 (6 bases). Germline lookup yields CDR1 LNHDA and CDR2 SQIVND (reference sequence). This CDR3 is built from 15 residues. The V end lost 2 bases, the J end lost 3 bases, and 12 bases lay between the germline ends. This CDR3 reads CASSIREGTTDTQYF. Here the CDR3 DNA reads TGTGCCAGTAGTATAAGAGAAGGGACTACAGATACGCAGTATTTT.

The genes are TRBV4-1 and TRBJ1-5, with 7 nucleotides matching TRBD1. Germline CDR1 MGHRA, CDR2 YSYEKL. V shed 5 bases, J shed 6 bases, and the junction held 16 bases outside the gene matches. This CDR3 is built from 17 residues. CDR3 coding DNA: TGCGCCAGCAGCTCAGGCCTGACAGGGAGAGGCGGTCAGCCCCAGCATTTT. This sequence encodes CASSSGLTGRGGQPQHF.

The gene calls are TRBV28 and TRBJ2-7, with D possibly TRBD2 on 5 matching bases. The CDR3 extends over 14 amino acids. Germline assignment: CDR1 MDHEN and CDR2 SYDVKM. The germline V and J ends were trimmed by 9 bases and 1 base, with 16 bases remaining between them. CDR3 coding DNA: TGTGCCAGTACCCGACCCCCGGGATCCTACGAGCAGTACTTC. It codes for CASTRPPGSYEQYF.

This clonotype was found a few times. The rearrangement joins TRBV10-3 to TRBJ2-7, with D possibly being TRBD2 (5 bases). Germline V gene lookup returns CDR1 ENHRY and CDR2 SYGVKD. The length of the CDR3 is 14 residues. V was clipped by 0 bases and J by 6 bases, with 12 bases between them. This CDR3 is CAISESGREFEQYF. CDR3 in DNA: TGTGCCATCAGTGAGTCGGGTAGGGAGTTCGAGCAGTACTTC.

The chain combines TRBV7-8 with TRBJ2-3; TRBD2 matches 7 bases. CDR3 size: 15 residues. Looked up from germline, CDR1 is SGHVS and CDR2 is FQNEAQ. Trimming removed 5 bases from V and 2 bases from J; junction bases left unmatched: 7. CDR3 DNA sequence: TGTGCCAGCAGCGCTCCCAGCGGGAACACAGATACGCAGTATTTT. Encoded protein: CASSAPSGNTDTQYF.

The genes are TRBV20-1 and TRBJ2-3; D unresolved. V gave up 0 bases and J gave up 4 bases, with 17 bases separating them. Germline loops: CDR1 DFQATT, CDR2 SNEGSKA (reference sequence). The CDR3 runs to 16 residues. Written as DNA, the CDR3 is TGCAGTGCTAGAGATCTTAGGCTCCCGGTGGCAGATACGCAGTATTTT. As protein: CSARDLRLPVADTQYF.

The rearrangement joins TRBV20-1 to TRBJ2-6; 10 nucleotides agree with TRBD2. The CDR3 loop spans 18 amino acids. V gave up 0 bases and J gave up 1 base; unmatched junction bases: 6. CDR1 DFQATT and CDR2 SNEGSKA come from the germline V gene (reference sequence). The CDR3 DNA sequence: TGCAGTGCTAGAGATCTCGCTAGCGGGAGTTCTGGGGCCAACGTCCTGACTTTC. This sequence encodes CSARDLASGSSGANVLTF.

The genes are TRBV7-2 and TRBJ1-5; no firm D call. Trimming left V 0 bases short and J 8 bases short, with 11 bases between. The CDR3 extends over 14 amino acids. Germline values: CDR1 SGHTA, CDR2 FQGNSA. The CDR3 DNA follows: TGTGCCAGCAGCTTAGCAGGCACCGGGGAGCCCCAGCATTTT. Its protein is CASSLAGTGEPQHF.

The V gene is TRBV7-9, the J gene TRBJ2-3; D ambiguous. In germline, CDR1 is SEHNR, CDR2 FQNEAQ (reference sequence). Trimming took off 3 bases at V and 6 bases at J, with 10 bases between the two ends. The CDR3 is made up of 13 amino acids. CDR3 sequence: CASSFSTPDTQYF. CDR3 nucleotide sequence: TGTGCCAGCAGCTTCTCTACCCCGGATACGCAGTATTTT.

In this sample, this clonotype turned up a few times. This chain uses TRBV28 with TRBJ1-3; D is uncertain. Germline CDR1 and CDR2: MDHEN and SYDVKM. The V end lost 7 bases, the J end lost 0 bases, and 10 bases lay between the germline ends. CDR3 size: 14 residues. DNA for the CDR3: TGTGCCAGCAATGCTCCGGTCTCTGGAAACACCATATATTTT. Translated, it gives CASNAPVSGNTIYF.

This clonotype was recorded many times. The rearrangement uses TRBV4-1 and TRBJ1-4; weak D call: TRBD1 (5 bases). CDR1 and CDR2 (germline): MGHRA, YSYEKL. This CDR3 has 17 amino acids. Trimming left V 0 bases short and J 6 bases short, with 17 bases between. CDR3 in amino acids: CASSQDSPGTGDEKLFF. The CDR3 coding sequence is TGCGCCAGCAGCCAAGATTCCCCCGGGACCGGGGATGAAAAACTGTTTTTT.

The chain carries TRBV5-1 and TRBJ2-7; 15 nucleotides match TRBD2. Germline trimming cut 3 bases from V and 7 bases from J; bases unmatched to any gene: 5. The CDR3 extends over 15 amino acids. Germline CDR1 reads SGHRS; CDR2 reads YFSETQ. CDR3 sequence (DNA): TGCGCCAGCAGCTGGGGACTAGCGGGAGGACGGGAGCAGTACTTC. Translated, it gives CASSWGLAGGREQYF.

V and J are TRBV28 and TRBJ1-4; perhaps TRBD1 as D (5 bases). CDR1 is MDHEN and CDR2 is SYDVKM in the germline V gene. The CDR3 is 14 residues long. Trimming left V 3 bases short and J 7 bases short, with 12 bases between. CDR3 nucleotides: TGTGCCAGCAGTTTCAGGCAGGGCGCTGAAAAACTGTTTTTT. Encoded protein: CASSFRQGAEKLFF. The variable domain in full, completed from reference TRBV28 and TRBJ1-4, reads DVKVTQSSRYLVKRTGEKVFLECVQDMDHENMFWYRQDPGLGLRLIYFSYDVKMKEKGDIPEGYSVSREKKERFSLILESASTNQTSMYLCASSFRQGAEKLFFGSGTQLSVL.